Sequencing of this T cell receptor (beta chain) was carried out in a study of blood T cell repertoires in COVID-19. Looking at the study overall: Samples came from the United States, Italy and Spain, spanning acute and convalescent COVID-19. Sample material is recorded as cDNA or gDNA derived from T cells, B-cell-depleted T cells, or PBMCs.

Per the study methods: Amplification of reference gene primers provided the estimated nucleated cell counts. Repertoires were generated with immunoSEQ multiplex PCR, while TCRdb's copy carries only in-frame clones and drops some. V, J and clone size were drawn from that table, and D and trimming were deduced from the DNA. This sample carries 150,000 to 200,000 clones, roughly nine tenths of them seen once, and the ten largest clones take over 15%. The sample holds a few counts of this clone. There are 13 residues in the CDR3. Trimming removed 5 bases at V and 1 base at J, with 9 bases between. The receptor was isolated from a man aged 55 to 70 with active or convalescent COVID-19. The rearrangement uses TRBV12-3 or TRBV12-4 and TRBJ2-7; perhaps TRBD1 as D (6 bases). The source material was peripheral blood. The CDR3 DNA reads as TGTGCCAGCAGTATCACAGGGTCCTACGAGCAGTACTTC. Residues: CASSITGSYEQYF.